This TCR beta chain was sequenced for a study of cytomegalovirus exposure and HLA in healthy donors. It was with 60 Vbeta and 13 Jbeta primers that the PCR ran. Data came from immunoSEQ multiplex PCR; TCRdb stores just in-frame clones and leaves some out. The table lists 68,000 or so clones. With 5 bases clipped from V and 4 bases from J, the junction kept 5 bases outside the gene matches. The CDR3 has 13 residues. Per germline, CDR1 GTSNPN and CDR2 SVGIG (reference sequence). J is TRBJ2-4 and V is TRBV30; 7 nucleotides agree with TRBD2. The specimen was PBMCs. This sequence was found in a boy younger than 18 in good health and CMV-seronegative. CDR3 in amino acids: CAWDGGGKNIQYF. The CDR3 nucleotides are TGTGCCTGGGATGGGGGGGGGAAAAACATTCAGTACTTC.